This T cell receptor (beta chain) was observed in a study of cytomegalovirus exposure and HLA in healthy donors. PCR used 60 Vbeta primers and 13 Jbeta primers. Generated by immunoSEQ multiplex PCR, the TCRdb table keeps only in-frame clones and is missing some. The sample table includes some 140,000 clones. Trimming at V came to 0 bases and at J to 1 base, leaving 8 bases not matched to a gene. This CDR3 is built from 18 residues. The germline V gene encodes CDR1 SGHKS and CDR2 YYEKEE (reference sequence). This TCR came from a woman aged 40 to 50 in good health and CMV-seronegative. The sequencing sample was made of PBMCs. J is TRBJ1-1 and V is TRBV5-5, with 11 bases identical to TRBD1. CDR3 region: CASSLAGTGGSKNTEAFF. CDR3 DNA: TGTGCCAGCAGCTTGGCAGGGACAGGGGGTAGTAAGAACACTGAAGCTTTCTTT. Looking up the rest from reference TRBV5-5 and TRBJ1-1 gives the full variable domain: DAGVTQSPTHLIKTRGQQVTLRCSPISGHKSVSWYQQVLGQGPQFIFQYYEKEERGRGNFPDRFSARQFPNYSSELNVNALLLGDSALYLCASSLAGTGGSKNTEAFFGQGTRLTVV.